Listed here is a single T cell receptor beta chain. Participants were aged about 18 to 100 years from roughly 26 US areas. This specimen belongs to a study of blood T cell repertoires in COVID-19. Study in general: Both acute and convalescent COVID-19 samples were obtained from the United States, Italy and Spain. PBMCs, B-cell-depleted T cells, or T cells provided the cDNA or gDNA that made up the material.

Original handling: It was from reference gene primer amplification that nucleated cell counts were estimated. Method: immunoSEQ multiplex PCR; TCRdb's copy keeps in-frame clones and lacks some. From that table come the V and J calls and clone size; the DNA was used to work out D and trimming. The sample includes about 480,000 clones, 70% to 90% of them seen just once. This CDR3 has 12 residues. V lost 5 bases and J 4 bases, leaving 10 bases between the germline ends. Germline V gene lookup returns CDR1 SQVTM and CDR2 ANQGSEA. Input material: PBMCs or T cells enriched from blood (not recorded which). This clonotype was sampled from a woman between 40 and 55 years old who had recovered from COVID-19. The genes are TRBV29-1 and TRBJ2-3; a possible D gene is TRBD1 (6 bases). CDR3 DNA: TGCAGCGTTTCGGCAGGGGCAGATACGCAGTATTTT. Translated: CSVSAGADTQYF.